The 4 T cell receptor beta chains reported below all come from one sample, sequenced in a study of T cells in women clearing cervical HPV infection listed by TCRdb under 2018. Library preparation used the immunoSEQ multiplex PCR assay. Not all clones reach the TCRdb copy of this immuneACCESS table, which keeps in-frame sequences only. Checked studies attribute under half of the gap to unresolved V genes and leave the rest unexplained. This sample's records show roughly 35,000 clones. Approximately 1.5% of the sample is taken by the ten largest. The sequencing sample was made of blood buffy coat. The receptor source for this set is a woman between 18 and 69 years old with a cervical HPV16 infection that either progressed to CIN3+ or cleared (not recorded which).

Comments on this clone: The CDR3 end is not reached by the read, which stops 3 residues before it; the germline J gene fills it in. The chain recombines TRBV2 with TRBJ2-2; 9 positions agree with TRBD1. The CDR3 is 15 residues long. CDR1 and CDR2 from the germline V gene are SNHLY and FYNNEI. CDR3 bases read: TGTGCCAGCAGCCTGGGACAGGGAACTAATGAAAAG. Protein sequence: CASSLGQGTNEK. The CDR3, in full, reads CASSLGQGTNEKLFF.

About this clone itself: The CDR3 goes on 3 residues after the read ends, and that part is filled in from the germline J gene. The chain combines TRBV13 with TRBJ2-5, with 15 bases matching TRBD2. Germline values: CDR1 PRHDT, CDR2 FYEKMQ (reference sequence). Germline trimming cut 11 bases from V and 0 bases from J; bases unmatched to any gene: 7. CDR3 size: 16 residues. The covered CDR3 bases are TGTGCCTCCGGACTAGCGGGGGGGACACACCAAGAGACC. Translated, it gives CASGLAGGTHQET. The complete CDR3 protein is CASGLAGGTHQETQYF.

With regard to this clone: With the read ending 3 residues before the CDR3 end, the germline J gene is used to fill in that end. The genes are TRBV12-3 or TRBV12-4 and TRBJ2-2, with D possibly being TRBD1 (5 bases). CDR3 length equals 14 residues. The CDR3 is CASSQVAGKEKLFF. The sequenced part of the CDR3 DNA is TGTGCCAGCAGCCAAGTGGCAGGGAAGGAAAAG.

As to this clone: The read is 3 residues too short to cover the CDR3 end, so that end is filled in from the germline J gene. J is TRBJ2-7 and V is TRBV19; 8 bases agree with TRBD1. The CDR3 contains 15 residues. CDR1 LNHDA and CDR2 SQIVND come from the germline V gene (reference sequence). V lost 5 bases and J lost 3; bases outside the gene matches: 9. CDR3 residues: CASSDRGDRSYEQYF. CDR3 bases read: TGTGCCAGTAGTGATAGAGGGGACAGGAGCTACGAG.